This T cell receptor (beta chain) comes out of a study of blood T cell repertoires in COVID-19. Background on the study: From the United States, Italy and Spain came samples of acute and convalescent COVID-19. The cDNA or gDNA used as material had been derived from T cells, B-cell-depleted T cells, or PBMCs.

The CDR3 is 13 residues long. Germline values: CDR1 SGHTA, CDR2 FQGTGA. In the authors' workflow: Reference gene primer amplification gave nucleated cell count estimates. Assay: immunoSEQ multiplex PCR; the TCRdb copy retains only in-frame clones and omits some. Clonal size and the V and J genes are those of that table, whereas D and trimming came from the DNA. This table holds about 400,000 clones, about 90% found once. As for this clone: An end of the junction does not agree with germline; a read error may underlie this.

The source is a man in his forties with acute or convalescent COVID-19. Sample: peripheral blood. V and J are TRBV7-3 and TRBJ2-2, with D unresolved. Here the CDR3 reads CASSITGGGELFF. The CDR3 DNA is TGTGCCAGCAGCATAACCGGTGGCGGGGAGCTGTTTTTT. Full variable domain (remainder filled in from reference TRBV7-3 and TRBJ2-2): GAGVSQTPSNKVTEKGKYVELRCDPISGHTALYWYRQSLGQGPEFLIYFQGTGAADDSGLPNDRFFAVRPEGSVSTLKIQRTERGDSAVYLCASSITGGGELFFGEGSRLTVL.